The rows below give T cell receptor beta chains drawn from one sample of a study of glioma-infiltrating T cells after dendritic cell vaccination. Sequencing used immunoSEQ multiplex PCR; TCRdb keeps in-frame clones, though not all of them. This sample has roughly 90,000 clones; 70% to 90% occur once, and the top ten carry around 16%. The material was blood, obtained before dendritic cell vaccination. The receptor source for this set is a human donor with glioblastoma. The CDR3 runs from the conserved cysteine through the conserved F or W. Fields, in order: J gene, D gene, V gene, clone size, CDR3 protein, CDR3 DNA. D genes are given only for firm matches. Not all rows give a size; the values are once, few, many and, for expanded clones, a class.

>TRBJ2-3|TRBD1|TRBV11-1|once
CASSSGTGYTDTQYF
TGTGCCAGCAGCTCCGGGACAGGGTACACAGATACGCAGTATTTT
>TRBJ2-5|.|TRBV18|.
CASSPPSVQETQYF
TGTGCCAGCTCACCACCTTCCGTACAAGAGACCCAGTACTTC
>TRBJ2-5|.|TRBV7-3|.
CASSLGPGETQYF
TGTGCCAGCAGCTTAGGACCGGGGGAGACCCAGTACTTC
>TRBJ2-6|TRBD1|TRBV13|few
CASSPGQRIAGANVLTF
TGTGCCAGCAGTCCGGGACAGAGGATTGCCGGGGCCAACGTCCTGACTTTC
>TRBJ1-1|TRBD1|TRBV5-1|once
CASSLVPGGTVRTEAFF
TGCGCCAGCAGCTTGGTCCCTGGGGGGACAGTTAGGACTGAAGCTTTCTTT
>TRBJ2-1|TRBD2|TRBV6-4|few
CASSDSSGGANEQFF
TGTGCCAGCAGTGACTCTAGCGGGGGGGCCAATGAGCAGTTCTTC
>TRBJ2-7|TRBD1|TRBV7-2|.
CASSLARQGADEQYF
TGTGCCAGCAGCTTAGCACGGCAGGGGGCAGACGAGCAGTACTTC
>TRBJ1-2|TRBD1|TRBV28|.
CASRTTGGYGYTF
TGTGCCAGCAGAACGACAGGGGGCTATGGCTACACCTTC
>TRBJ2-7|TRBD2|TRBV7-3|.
CASSPLGGRNEQYF
TGTGCCAGCAGCCCTCTCGGCGGGAGGAACGAGCAGTACTTC
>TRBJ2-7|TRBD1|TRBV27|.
CASSLGTVYEQYF
TGTGCCAGCAGTCTTGGGACAGTCTACGAGCAGTACTTC
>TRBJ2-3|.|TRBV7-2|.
CASSADYTDTQYF
TGTGCCAGCAGCGCCGACTACACAGATACGCAGTATTTT
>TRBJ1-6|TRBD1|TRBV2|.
CASNSGAGGNSPLHF
TGTGCCAGCAATTCGGGTGCAGGGGGAAATTCACCCCTCCACTTT
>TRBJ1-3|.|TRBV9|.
CASSVSGVPNTIYF
TGTGCCAGCAGCGTATCAGGGGTCCCAAACACCATATATTTT
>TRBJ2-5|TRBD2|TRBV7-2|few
CASSSAFLAGGAETQYF
TGTGCCAGCAGCTCTGCATTCCTAGCGGGAGGAGCGGAGACCCAGTACTTC
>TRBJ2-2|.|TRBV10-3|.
CAISDPYAGDSNTGELFF
TGTGCCATCAGTGATCCATATGCCGGGGACTCGAACACCGGGGAGCTGTTTTTT
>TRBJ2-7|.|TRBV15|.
CATSRETGPYEQYF
TGTGCCACCAGCAGAGAAACAGGCCCCTACGAGCAGTACTTC
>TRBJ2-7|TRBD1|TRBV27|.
CASSIGTGGKDEQYF
TGTGCCAGCAGTATTGGGACAGGGGGCAAGGACGAGCAGTACTTC